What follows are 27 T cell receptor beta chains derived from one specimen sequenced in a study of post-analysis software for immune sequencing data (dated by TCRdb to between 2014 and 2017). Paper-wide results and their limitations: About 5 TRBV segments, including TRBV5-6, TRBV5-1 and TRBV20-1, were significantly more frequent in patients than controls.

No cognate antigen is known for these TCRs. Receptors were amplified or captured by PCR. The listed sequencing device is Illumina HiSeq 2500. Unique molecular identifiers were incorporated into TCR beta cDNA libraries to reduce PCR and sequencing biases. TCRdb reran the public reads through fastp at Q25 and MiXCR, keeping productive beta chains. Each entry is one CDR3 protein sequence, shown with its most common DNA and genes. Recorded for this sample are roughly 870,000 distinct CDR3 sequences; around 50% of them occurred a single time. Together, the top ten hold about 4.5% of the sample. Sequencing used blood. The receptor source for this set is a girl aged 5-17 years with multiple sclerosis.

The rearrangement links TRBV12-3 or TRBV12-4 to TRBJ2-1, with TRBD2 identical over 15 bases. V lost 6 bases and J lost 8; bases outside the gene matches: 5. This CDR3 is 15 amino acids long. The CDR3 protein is CASRRTSGRVHEQFF. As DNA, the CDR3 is TGTGCCAGCAGACGGACTAGCGGGAGGGTGCATGAGCAGTTCTTC.

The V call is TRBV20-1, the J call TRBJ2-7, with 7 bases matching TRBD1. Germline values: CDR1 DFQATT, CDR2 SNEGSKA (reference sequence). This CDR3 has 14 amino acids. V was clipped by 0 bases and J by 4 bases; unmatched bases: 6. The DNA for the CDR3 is TGCAGTGCTAGAGATAAAGACAGGGTGTACGAGCAGTACTTC. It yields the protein CSARDKDRVYEQYF.

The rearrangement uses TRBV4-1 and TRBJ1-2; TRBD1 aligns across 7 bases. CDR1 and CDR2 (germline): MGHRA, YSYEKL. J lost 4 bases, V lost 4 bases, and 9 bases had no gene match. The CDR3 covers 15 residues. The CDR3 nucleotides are TGCGCCAGCAGCCCCGACAGGGTTGAGATCTATGGCTACACCTTC. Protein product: CASSPDRVEIYGYTF.

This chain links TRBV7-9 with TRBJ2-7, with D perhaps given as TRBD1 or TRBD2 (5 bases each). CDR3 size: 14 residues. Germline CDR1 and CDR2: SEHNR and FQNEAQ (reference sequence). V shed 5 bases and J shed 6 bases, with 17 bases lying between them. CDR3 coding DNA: TGTGCCAGCAGCCAAGCCGGGACGCTCCTCGAGCAGTACTTC. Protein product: CASSQAGTLLEQYF.

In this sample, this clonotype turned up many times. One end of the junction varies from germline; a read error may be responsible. The CDR3 loop reads CASSSSYGYTF. CDR3 coding DNA: TGTGCCAGCAGCTCCAGCTATGGCTACACCTTC. This rearrangement joins TRBV5-1 to TRBJ1-2; no firm D call. The germline V gene encodes CDR1 SGHRS and CDR2 YFSETQ. The length of the CDR3 is 11 residues.

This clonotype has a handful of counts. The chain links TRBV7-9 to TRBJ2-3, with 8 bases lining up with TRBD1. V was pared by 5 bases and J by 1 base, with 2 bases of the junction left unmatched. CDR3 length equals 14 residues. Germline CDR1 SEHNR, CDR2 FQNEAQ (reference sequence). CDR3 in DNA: TGTGCCAGCAGCAAGGACAGGGGCACAGATACGCAGTATTTT. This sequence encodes CASSKDRGTDTQYF.

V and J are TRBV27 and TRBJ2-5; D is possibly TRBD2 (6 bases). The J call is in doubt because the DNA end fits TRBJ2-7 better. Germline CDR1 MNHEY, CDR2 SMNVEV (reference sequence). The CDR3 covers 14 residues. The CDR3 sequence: CASSAWGVRYEQYF. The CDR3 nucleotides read TGTGCCAGCAGTGCCTGGGGGGTCCGCTACGAGCAGTACTTC.

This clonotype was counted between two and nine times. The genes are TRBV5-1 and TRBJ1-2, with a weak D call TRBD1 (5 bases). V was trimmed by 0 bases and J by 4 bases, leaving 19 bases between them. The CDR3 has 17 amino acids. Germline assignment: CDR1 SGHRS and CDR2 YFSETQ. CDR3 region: CASSLALTDGGVYGYTF. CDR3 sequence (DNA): TGCGCCAGCAGCTTGGCATTGACGGACGGGGGTGTCTATGGCTACACCTTC.

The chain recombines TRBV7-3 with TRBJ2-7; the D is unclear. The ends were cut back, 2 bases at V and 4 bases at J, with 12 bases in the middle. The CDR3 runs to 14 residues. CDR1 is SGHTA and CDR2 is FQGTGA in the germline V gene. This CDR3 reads CASSLGPKPYEQYF. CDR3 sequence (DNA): TGTGCCAGCAGCTTAGGACCTAAGCCTTACGAGCAGTACTTC.

The CDR3 DNA reads as TGTGCCAGCAGTTCGGGTGCTCCTAACTCCTACGAGCAGTACTTC. Translation: CASSSGAPNSYEQYF. The chain links TRBV12-3 or TRBV12-4 to TRBJ2-7; no clear D. V lost 4 bases and J lost 0, with 13 bases in between. CDR3 length: 15 amino acids.

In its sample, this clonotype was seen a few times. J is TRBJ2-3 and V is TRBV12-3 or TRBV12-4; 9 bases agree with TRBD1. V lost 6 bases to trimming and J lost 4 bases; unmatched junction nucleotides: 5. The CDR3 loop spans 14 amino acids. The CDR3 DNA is TGTGCCAGCAGGACAGGGGGGAACTCAGATACGCAGTATTTT. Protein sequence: CASRTGGNSDTQYF.

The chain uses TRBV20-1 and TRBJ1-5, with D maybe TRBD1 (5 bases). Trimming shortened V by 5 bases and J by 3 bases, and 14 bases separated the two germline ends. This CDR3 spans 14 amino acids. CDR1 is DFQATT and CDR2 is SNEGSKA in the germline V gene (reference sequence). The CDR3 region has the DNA TGCAGTGCTCTGAAGCCGGGGACCAATCAGCCCCAGCATTTT. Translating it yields CSALKPGTNQPQHF.

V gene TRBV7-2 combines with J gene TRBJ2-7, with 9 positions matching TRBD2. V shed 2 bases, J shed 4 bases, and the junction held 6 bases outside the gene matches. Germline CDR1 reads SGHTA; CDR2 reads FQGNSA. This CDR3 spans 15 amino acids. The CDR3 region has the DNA TGTGCCAGCAGCTTAACAGCGGGGGGATTATACGAGCAGTACTTC. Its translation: CASSLTAGGLYEQYF. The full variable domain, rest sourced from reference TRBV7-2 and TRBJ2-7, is GAGVSQSPSNKVTEKGKDVELRCDPISGHTALYWYRQSLGQGLEFLIYFQGNSAPDKSGLPSDRFSAERTGGSVSTLTIQRTQQEDSAVYLCASSLTAGGLYEQYFGPGTRLTVT.

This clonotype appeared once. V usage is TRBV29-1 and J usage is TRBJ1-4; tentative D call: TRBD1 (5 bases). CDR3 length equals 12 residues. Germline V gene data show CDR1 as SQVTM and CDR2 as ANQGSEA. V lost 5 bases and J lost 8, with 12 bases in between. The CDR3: CSVQGGREKLFF. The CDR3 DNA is TGCAGCGTTCAGGGAGGTCGGGAAAAACTGTTTTTT.

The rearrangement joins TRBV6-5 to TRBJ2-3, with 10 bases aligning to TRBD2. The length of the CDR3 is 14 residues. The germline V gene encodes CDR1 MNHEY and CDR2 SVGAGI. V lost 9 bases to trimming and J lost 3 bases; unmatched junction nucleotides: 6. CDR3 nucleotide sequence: TGTGCCAGTGCCGGGACTAGCGAAACAGATACGCAGTATTTT. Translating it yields CASAGTSETDTQYF.

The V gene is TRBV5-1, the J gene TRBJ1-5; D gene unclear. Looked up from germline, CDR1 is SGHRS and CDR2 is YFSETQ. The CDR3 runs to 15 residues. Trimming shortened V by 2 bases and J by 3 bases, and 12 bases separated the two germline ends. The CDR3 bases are TGCGCCAGCAGCTTAACTGGTCAGGCCAATCAGCCCCAGCATTTT. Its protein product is CASSLTGQANQPQHF.

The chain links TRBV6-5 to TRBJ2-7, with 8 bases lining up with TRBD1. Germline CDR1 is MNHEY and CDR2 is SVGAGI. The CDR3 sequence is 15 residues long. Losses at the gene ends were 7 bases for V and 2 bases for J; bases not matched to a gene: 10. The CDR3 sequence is CASNPLTGDTYEQYF. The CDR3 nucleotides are TGTGCCAGCAACCCCCTGACAGGGGACACCTACGAGCAGTACTTC.

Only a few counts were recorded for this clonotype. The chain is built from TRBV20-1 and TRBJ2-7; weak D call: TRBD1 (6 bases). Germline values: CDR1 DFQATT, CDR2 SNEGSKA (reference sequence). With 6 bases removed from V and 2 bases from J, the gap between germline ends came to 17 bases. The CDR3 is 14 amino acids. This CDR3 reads CSASAQGTTYEQYF. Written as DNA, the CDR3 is TGCAGTGCCAGTGCACAGGGAACTACCTACGAGCAGTACTTC.

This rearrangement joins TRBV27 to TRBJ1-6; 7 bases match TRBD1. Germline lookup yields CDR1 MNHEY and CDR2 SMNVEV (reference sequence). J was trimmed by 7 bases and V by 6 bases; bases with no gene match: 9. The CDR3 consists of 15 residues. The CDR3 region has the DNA TGTGCCAGCAGATGGGACAGCTCCGAGAATTCACCCCTCCACTTT. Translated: CASRWDSSENSPLHF.

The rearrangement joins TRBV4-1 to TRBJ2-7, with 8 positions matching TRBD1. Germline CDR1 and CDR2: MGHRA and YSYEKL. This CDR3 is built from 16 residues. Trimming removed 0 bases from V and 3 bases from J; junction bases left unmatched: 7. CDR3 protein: CASSQDIRTGNYEQYF. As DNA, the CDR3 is TGCGCCAGCAGCCAAGATATCAGGACAGGGAACTACGAGCAGTACTTC.

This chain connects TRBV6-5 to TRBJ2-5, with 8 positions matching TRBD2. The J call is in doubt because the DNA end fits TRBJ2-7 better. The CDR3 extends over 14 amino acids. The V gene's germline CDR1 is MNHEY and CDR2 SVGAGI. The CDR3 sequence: CASRNSGTPYEQYF. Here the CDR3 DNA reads TGTGCCAGCAGAAATAGCGGGACCCCCTACGAGCAGTACTTC.

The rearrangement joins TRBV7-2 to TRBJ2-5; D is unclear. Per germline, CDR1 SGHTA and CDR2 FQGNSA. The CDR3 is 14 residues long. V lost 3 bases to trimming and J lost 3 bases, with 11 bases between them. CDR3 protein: CASSFVRNKETQYF. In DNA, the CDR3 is TGTGCCAGCAGCTTTGTGCGGAATAAAGAGACCCAGTACTTC.

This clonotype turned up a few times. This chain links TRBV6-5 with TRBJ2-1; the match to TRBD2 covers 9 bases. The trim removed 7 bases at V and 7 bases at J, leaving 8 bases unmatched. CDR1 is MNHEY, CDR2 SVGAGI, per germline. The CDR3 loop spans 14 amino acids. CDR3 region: CASNKAGGGNEQFF. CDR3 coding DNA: TGTGCCAGCAACAAGGCGGGAGGGGGAAATGAGCAGTTCTTC.

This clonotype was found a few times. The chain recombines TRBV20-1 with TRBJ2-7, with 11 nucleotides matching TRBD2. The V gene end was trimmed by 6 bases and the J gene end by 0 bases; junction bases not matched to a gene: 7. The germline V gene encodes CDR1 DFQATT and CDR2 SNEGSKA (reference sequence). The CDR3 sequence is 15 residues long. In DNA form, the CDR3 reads TGCAGTGCCATCGGACTAGCGGGCTACTCCTACGAGCAGTACTTC. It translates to CSAIGLAGYSYEQYF.

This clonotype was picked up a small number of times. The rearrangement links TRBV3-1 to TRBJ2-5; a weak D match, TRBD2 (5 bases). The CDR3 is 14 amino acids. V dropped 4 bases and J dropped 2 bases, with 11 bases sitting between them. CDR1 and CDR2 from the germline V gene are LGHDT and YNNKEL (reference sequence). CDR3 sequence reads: CASSRAGRQETQYF. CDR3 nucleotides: TGTGCCAGCAGCCGTGCGGGCAGACAAGAGACCCAGTACTTC.

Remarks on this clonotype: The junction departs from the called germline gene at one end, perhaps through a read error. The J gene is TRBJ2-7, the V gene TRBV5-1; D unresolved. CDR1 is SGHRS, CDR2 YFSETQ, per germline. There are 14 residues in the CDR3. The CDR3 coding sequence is TGCGCCAGCAGCTCCCGGGCCTCTTCCTACGAGCGGTACTTC. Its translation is CASSSRASSYERYF.

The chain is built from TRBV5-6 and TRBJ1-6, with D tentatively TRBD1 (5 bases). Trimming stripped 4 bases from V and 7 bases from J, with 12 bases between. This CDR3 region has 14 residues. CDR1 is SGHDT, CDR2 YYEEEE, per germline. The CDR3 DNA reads TGTGCCAGCAGCGCGGGGGTATTGAATTCACCCCTCCACTTT. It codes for CASSAGVLNSPLHF.